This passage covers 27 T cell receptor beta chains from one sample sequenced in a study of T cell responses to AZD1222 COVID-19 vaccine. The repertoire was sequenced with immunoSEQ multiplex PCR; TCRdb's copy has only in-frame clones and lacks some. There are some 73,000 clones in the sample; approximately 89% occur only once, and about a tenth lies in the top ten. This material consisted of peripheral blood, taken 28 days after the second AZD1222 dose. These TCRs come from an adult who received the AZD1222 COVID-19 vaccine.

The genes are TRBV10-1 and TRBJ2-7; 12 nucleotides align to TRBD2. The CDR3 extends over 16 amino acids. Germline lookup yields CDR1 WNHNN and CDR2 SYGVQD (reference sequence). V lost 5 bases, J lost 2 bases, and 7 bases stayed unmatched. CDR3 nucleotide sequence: TGCGCCAGCAGTAAACTAAGACTAGCGGGAGCCTACGAGCAGTACGTC. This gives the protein CASSKLRLAGAYEQYV.

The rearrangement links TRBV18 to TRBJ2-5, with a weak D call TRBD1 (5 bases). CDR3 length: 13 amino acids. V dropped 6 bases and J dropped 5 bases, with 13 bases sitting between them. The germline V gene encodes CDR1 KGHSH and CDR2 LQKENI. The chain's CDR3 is CASSQDSGETQYF. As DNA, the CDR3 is TGTGCCAGCTCCCAAGACTCAGGGGAGACCCAGTACTTC.

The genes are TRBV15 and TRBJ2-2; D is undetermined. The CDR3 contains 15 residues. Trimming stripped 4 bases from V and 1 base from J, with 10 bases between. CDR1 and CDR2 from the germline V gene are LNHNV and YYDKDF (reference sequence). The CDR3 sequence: CATSTSGRNTGELFF. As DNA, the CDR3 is TGTGCCACCAGCACATCCGGTCGGAACACCGGGGAGCTGTTTTTT. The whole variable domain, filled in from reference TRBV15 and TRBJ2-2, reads DAMVIQNPRYQVTQFGKPVTLSCSQTLNHNVMYWYQQKSSQAPKLLFHYYDKDFNNEADTPDNFQSRRPNTSFCFLDIRSPGLGDTAMYLCATSTSGRNTGELFFGEGSRLTVL.

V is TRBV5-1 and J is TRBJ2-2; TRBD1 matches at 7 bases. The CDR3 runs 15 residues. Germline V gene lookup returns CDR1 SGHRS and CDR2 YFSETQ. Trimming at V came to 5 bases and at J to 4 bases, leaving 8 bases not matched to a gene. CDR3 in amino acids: CASRPGTAVTGELFF. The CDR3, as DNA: TGCGCCAGCAGGCCTGGGACAGCAGTCACCGGGGAGCTGTTTTTT.

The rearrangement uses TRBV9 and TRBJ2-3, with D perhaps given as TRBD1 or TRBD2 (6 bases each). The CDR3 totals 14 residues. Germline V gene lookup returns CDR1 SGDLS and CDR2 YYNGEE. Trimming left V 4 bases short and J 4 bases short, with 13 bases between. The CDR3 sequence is CASSPLGGPDTQYF. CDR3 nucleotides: TGTGCCAGCAGCCCTCTAGGGGGGCCAGATACGCAGTATTTT.

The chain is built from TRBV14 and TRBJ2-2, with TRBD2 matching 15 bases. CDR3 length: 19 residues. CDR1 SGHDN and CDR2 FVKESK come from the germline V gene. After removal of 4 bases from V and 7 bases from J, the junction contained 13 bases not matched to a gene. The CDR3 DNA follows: TGTGCCAGCAGCCCCCGTCCGGGACTAGCGGGAGGTTTCATCGGGGAGCTGTTTTTT. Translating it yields CASSPRPGLAGGFIGELFF. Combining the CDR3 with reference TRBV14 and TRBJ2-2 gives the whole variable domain EAGVTQFPSHSVIEKGQTVTLRCDPISGHDNLYWYRRVMGKEIKFLLHFVKESKQDESGMPNNRFLAERTGGTYSTLKVQPAELEDSGVYFCASSPRPGLAGGFIGELFFGEGSRLTVL.

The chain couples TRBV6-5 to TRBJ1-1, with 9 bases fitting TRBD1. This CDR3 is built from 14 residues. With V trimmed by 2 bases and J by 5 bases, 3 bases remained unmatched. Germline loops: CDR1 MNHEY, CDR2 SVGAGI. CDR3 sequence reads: CASSYTGGRTEAFF. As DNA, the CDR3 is TGTGCCAGCAGTTACACAGGGGGCCGAACTGAAGCTTTCTTT.

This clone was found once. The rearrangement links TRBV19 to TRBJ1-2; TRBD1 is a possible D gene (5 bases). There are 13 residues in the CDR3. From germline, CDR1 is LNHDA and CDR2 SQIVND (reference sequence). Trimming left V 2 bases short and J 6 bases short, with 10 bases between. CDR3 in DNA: TGTGCCAGTAGTATACAGGGCACCCATGGCTACACCTTC. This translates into CASSIQGTHGYTF. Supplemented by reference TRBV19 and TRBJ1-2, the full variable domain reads DGGITQSPKYLFRKEGQNVTLSCEQNLNHDAMYWYRQDPGQGLRLIYYSQIVNDFQKGDIAEGYSVSREKKESFPLTVTSAQKNPTAFYLCASSIQGTHGYTFGSGTRLTVV.

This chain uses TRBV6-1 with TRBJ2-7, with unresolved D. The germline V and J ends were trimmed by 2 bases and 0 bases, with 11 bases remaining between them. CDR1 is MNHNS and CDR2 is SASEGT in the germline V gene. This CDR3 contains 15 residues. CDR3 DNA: TGTGCCAGCAGTGAAACAGACCTCTACTCCTACGAGCAGTACGTC. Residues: CASSETDLYSYEQYV.

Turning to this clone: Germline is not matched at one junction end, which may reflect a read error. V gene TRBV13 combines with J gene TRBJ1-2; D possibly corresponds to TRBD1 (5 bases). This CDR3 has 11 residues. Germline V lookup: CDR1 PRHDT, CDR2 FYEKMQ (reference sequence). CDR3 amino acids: CASSSRGTGEF. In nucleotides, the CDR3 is TGTGCCAGCAGCTCCCGCGGGACGGGGGAATTC.

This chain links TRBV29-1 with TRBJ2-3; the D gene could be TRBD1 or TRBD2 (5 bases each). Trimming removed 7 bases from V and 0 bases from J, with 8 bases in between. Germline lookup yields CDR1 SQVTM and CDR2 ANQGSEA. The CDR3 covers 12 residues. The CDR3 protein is CSAEGSTDTQYF. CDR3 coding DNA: TGCAGCGCCGAGGGGAGCACAGATACGCAGTATTTT.

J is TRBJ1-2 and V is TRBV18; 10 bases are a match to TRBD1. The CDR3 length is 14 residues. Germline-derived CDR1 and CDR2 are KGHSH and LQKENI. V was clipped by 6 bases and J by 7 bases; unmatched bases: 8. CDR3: CASSRDRGESGYTF. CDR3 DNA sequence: TGTGCCAGCTCCCGGGACAGGGGAGAAAGTGGCTACACCTTC.

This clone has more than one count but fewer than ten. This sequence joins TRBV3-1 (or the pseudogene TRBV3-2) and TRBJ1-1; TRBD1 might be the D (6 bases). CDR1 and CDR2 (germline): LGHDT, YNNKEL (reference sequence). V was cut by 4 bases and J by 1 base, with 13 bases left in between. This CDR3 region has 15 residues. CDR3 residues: CASSRPGHPNTEAFF. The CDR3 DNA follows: TGTGCCAGCAGCCGACCGGGACACCCGAACACTGAAGCTTTCTTT.

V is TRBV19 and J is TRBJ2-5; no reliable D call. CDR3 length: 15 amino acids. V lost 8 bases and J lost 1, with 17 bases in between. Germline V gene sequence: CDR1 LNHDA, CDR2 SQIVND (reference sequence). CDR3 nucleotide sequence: TGTGCCAGTCGAGGAAGGGCGCTGGGCCAAGAGACCCAGTACTTC. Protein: CASRGRALGQETQYF.

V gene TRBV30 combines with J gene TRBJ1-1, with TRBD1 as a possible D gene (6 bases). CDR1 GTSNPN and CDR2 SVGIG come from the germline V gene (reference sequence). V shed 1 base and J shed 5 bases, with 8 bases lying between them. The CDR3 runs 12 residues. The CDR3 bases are TGTGCCTGGAGTGGGGGGCGAACTGAAGCTTTCTTT. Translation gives CAWSGGRTEAFF.

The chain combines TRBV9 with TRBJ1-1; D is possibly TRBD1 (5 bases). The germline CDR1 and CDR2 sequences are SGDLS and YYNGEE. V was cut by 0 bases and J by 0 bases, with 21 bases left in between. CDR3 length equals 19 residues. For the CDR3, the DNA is TGTGCCAGCAGCGTAGTCCCCGGGGCCGGGGTTGGTGTGAACACTGAAGCTTTCTTT. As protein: CASSVVPGAGVGVNTEAFF.

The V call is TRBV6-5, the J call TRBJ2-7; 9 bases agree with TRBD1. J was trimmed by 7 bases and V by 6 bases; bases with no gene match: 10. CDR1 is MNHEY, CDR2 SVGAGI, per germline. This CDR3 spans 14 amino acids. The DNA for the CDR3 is TGTGCCAGCAGCCCAACTCAGACAGGGGGAGAGCAGTACGTC. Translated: CASSPTQTGGEQYV.

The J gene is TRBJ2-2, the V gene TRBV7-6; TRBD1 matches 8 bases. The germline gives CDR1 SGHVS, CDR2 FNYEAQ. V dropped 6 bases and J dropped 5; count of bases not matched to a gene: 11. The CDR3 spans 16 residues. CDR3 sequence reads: CASRSTGTGRTGELFF. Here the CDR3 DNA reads TGTGCCAGCAGAAGTACCGGGACAGGAAGAACCGGGGAGCTGTTTTTT.

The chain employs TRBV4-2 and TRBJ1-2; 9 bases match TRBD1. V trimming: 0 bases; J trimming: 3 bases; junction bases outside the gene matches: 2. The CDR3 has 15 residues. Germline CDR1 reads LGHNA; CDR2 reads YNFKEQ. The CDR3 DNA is TGTGCCAGCAGCCAAGAAGGACAGGGGTACTATGGCTACACCTTC. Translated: CASSQEGQGYYGYTF.

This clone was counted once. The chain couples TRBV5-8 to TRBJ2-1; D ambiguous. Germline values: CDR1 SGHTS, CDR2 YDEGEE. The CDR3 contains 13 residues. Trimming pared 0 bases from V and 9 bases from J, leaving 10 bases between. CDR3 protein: CASSLVVVVEQFF. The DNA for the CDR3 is TGTGCCAGCAGCTTGGTTGTGGTAGTTGAGCAGTTCTTC.

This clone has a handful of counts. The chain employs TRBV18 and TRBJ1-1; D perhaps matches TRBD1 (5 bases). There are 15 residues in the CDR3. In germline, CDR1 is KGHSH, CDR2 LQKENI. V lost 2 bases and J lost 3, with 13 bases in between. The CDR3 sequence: CASSPAQGFDTEAFF. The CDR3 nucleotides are TGTGCCAGCTCACCAGCCCAGGGTTTCGACACTGAAGCTTTCTTT.

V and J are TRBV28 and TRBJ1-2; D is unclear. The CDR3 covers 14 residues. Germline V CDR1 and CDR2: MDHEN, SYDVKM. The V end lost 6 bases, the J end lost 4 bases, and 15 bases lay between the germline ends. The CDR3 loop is CASSQAGRTYGYTF. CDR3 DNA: TGTGCCAGCAGCCAGGCGGGCAGGACCTATGGCTACACCTTC.

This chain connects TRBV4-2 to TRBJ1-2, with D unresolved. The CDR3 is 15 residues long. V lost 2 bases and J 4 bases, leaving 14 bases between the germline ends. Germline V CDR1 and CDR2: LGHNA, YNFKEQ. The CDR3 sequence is CASSQPDTRGYGYTF. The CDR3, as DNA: TGTGCCAGCAGCCAACCCGACACCCGCGGCTATGGCTACACCTTC.

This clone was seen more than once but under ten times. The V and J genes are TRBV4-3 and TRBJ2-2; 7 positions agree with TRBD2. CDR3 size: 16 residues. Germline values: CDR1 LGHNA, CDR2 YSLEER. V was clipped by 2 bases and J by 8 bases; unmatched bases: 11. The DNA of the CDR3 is TGCGCCAGCAGCCAACTCTCCCGGGCGGGAGCAGGGGAGCTGTTTTTT. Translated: CASSQLSRAGAGELFF.

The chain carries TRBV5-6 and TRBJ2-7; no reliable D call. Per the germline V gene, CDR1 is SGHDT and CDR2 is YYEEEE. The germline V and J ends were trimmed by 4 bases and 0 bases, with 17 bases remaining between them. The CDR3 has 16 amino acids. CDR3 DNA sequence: TGTGCCAGCAGCAAACTCGACGGATTGAGCTCCTACGAGCAGTACGTC. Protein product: CASSKLDGLSSYEQYV.

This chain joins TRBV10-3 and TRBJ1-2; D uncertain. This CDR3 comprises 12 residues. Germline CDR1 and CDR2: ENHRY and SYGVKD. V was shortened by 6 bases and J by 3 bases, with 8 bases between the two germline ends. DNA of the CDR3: TGTGCCATCAGCCCAGAGGACTATGGCTACACCTTC. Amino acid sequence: CAISPEDYGYTF.

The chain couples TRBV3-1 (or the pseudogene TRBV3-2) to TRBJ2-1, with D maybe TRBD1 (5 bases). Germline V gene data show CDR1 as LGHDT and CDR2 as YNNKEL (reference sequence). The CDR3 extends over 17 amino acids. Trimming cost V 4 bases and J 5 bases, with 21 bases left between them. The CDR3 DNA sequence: TGTGCCAGCAGCCCTTCCCTTGGTGCAGGGATCCACAATGAGCAGTTCTTC. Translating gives CASSPSLGAGIHNEQFF.